This TCR beta chain was captured in a study of blood T cell repertoires in COVID-19. Original handling: Using reference gene primer amplification, nucleated cell counts were estimated. Some clones are missing from TCRdb's copy, which holds only in-frame ones; the method was immunoSEQ multiplex PCR. V and J calls and clone size are given by that table; D and trimming were obtained from the DNA. The table includes 100,000 to 150,000 clones, about 85% detected once. The V and J ends lost 7 bases and 4 bases, in that order; junction bases with no gene match: 8. The CDR3 has 15 amino acids. The germline V gene has CDR1 SEHNR and CDR2 FQNEAQ (reference sequence).

The TCR originated in a man aged 60 to 69 with acute or convalescent COVID-19. The sequenced material came from peripheral blood. This chain joins TRBV7-9 and TRBJ2-1, with 9 bases identical to TRBD2. The DNA for the CDR3 is TGTGCCAGCACCCGGGGGCTAGCGGGGTACAATGAGCAGTTCTTC. This sequence encodes CASTRGLAGYNEQFF. Full variable domain (remainder filled in from reference TRBV7-9 and TRBJ2-1): DTGVSQNPRHKITKRGQNVTFRCDPISEHNRLYWYRQTLGQGPEFLTYFQNEAQLEKSRLLSDRFSAERPKGSFSTLEIQRTEQGDSAMYLCASTRGLAGYNEQFFGPGTRLTVL.